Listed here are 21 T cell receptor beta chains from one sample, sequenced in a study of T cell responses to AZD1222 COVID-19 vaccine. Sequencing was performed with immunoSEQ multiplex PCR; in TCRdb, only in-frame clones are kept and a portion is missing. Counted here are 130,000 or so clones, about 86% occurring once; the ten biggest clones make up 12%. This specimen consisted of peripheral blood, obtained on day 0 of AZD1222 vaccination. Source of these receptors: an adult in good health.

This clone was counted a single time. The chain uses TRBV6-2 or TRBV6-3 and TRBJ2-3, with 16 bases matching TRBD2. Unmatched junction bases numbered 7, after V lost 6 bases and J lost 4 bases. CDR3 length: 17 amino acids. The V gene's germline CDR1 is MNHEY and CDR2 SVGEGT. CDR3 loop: CASSRGTSGRGADTQYF. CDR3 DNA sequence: TGTGCCAGCAGCCGTGGGACTAGCGGGAGGGGTGCAGATACGCAGTATTTT.

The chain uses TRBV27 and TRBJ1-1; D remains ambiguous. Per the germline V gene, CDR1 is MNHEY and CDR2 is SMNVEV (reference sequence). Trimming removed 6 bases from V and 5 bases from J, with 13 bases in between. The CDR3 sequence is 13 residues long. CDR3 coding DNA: TGTGCCAGCAGATACGAGGGCTGGACTGAAGCTTTCTTT. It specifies CASRYEGWTEAFF.

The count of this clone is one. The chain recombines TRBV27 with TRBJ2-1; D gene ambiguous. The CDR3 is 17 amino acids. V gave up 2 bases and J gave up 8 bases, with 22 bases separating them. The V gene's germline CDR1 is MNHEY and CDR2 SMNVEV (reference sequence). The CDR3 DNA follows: TGTGCCAGCAGTTTAGCCCATCAGAATTACCTTTCTTATGAGCAGTTCTTC. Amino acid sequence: CASSLAHQNYLSYEQFF.

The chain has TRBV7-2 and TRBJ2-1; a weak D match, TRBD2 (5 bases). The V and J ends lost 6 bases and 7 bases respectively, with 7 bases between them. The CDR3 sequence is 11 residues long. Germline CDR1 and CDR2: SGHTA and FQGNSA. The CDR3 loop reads CASSRRNEQFF. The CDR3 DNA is TGTGCCAGCAGTCGGAGGAATGAGCAGTTCTTC.

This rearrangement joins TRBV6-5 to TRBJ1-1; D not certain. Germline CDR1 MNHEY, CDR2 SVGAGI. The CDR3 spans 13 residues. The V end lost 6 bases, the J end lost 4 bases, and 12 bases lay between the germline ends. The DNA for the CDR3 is TGTGCCAGCAGGCTTGAGGCGGGCACTGAAGCTTTCTTT. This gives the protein CASRLEAGTEAFF.

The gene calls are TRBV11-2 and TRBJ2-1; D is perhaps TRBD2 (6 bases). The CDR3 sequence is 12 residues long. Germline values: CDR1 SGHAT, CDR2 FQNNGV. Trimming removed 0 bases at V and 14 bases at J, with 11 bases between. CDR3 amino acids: CASSLEAGRKFF. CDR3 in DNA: TGTGCCAGCAGCTTAGAGGCGGGACGAAAGTTCTTC.

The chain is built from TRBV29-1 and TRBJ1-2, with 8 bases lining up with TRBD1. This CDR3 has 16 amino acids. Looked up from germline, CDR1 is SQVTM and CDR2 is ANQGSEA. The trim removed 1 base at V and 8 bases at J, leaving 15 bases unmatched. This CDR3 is CSVEAVRGRSDGGYTF. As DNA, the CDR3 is TGCAGCGTTGAAGCGGTCAGGGGGCGCAGTGATGGGGGCTACACCTTC.

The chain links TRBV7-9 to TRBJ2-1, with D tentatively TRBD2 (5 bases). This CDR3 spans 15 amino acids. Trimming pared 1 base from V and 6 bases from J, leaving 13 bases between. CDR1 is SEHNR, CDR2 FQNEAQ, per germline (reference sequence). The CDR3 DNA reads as TGTGCCAGCAGCTTAGTAGACGGGAAGTTCAATGAGCAGTTCTTC. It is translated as CASSLVDGKFNEQFF.

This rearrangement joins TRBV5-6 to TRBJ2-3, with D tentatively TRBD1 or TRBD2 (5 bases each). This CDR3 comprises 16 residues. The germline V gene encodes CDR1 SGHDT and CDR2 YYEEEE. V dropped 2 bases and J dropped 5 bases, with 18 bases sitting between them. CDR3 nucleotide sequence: TGTGCCAGCAGCTTATTTTCGGGACCGCATCAAGATACGCAGTATTTT. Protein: CASSLFSGPHQDTQYF.

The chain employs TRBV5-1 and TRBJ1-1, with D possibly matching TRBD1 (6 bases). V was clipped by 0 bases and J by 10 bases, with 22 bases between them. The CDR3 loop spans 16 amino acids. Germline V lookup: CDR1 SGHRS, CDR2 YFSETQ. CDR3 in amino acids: CASSLAGVGQGNRAFF. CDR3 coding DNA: TGCGCCAGCAGCTTGGCCGGGGTGGGGCAGGGGAATCGAGCTTTCTTT.

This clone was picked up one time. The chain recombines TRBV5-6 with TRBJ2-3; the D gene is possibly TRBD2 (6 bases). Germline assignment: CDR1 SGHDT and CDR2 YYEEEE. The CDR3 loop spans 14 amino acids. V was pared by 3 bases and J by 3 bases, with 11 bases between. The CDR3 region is CASSWGTPTDTQYF. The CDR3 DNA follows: TGTGCCAGCAGCTGGGGGACTCCAACAGATACGCAGTATTTT.

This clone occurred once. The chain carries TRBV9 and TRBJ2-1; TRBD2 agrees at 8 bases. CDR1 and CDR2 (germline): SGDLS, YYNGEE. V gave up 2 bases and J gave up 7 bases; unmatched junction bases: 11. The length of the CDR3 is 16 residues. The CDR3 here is CASSVSLSGGPNEQFF. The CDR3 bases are TGTGCCAGCAGCGTCTCCCTTTCGGGAGGGCCGAATGAGCAGTTCTTC.

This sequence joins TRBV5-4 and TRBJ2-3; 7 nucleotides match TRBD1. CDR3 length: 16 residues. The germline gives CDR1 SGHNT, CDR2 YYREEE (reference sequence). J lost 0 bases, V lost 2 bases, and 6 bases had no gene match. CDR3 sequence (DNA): TGTGCCAGCAGCTTTCATCTGACAGGGAGCACAGATACGCAGTATTTT. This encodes CASSFHLTGSTDTQYF.

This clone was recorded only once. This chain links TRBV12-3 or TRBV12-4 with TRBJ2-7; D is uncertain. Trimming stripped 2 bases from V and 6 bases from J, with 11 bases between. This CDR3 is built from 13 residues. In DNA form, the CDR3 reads TGTGCCAGCAGTTTAATTTCGGGTGGCGAGCAGTACTTC. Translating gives CASSLISGGEQYF.

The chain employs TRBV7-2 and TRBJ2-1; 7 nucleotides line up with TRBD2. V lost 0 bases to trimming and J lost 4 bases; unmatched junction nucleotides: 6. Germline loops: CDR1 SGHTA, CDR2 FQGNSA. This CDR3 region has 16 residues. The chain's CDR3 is CASSLAPSGVYNEQFF. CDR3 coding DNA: TGTGCCAGCAGCTTAGCCCCTAGCGGAGTATACAATGAGCAGTTCTTC.

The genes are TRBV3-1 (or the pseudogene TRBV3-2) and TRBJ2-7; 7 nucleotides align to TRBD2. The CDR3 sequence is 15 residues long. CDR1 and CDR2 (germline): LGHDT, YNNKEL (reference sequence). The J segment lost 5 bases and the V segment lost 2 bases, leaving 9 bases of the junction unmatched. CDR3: CASSQPARGVHEQYF. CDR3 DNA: TGTGCCAGCAGCCAACCGGCCCGGGGGGTCCACGAGCAGTACTTC.

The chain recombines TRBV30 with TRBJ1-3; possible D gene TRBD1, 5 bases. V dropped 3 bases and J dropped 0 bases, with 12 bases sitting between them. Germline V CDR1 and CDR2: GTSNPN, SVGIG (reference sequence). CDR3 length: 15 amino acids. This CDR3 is CAWSRDWDSGNTIYF. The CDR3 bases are TGTGCCTGGAGCCGGGACTGGGACTCTGGAAACACCATATATTTT.

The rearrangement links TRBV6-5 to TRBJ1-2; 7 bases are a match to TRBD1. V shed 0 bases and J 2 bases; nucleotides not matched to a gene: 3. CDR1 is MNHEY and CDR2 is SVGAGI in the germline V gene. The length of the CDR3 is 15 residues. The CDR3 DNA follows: TGTGCCAGCAGTTACTCATCGACAGGGAACTATGGCTACACCTTC. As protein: CASSYSSTGNYGYTF.

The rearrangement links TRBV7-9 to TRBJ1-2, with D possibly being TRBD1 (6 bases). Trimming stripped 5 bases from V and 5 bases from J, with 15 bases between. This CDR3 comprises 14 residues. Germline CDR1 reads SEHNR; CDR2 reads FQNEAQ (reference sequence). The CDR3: CASSPGAEGYGYTF. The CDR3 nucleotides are TGTGCCAGCAGCCCGGGGGCCGAAGGTTATGGCTACACCTTC. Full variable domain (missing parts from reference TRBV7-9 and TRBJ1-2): DTGVSQNPRHKITKRGQNVTFRCDPISEHNRLYWYRQTLGQGPEFLTYFQNEAQLEKSRLLSDRFSAERPKGSFSTLEIQRTEQGDSAMYLCASSPGAEGYGYTFGSGTRLTVV.

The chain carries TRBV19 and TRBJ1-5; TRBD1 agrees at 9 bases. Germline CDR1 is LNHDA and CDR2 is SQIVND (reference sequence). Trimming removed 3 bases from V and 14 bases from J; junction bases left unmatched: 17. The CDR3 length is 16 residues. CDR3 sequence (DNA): TGTGCCAGTAGTATTTCTGAGGGACAGGGATTCCCCCATAAGCATTTT. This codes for CASSISEGQGFPHKHF.

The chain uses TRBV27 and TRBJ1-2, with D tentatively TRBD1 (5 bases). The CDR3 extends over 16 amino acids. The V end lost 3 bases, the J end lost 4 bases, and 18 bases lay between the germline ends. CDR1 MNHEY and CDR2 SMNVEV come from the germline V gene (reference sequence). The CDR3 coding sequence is TGTGCCAGCAGTTTGGGAGGCTTGGGGGTGAGCTATGGCTACACCTTC. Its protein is CASSLGGLGVSYGYTF.